This entry features one T cell receptor (beta chain) sequence. Random hexamers served to reverse transcribe roughly 0.45 to 1 ug RNA. Using its own MiXCR run on the immunoSEQ multiplex PCR reads, TCRdb lists one record per CDR3 protein. The sample shows some 160,000 distinct CDR3 sequences, roughly 94% of them seen only once. This entry comes from a study of CD8 T cells in Susac syndrome. Study context: At the time of blood draw, patients with Susac syndrome were therapy-naive, receiving corticosteroids, or receiving intravenous immunoglobulin alone.

Sequencing of TCR beta was carried out in blood CD8+ and CD4+ T cells. While CD8+ and CD4+ T cells were isolated negatively, TEMRA cells were enriched by FACS. The sample taken for sequencing was CD4+ T cells from PBMCs. The receptor was derived from a human donor with Susac syndrome.

This CDR3 is CAWGEGGIGKLFF. DNA for the CDR3: TGTGCCTGGGGGGAGGGTGGGATTGGAAAACTGTTTTTT. V is TRBV30 and J is TRBJ1-4; no clear D. Germline loops: CDR1 GTSNPN, CDR2 SVGIG (reference sequence). This CDR3 has 13 amino acids. The V gene lost 5 bases and the J gene lost 10 bases, with 17 bases spanning the gap. Drawing the rest from reference TRBV30 and TRBJ1-4, the complete variable domain is SQTIHQWPATLVQPVGSPLSLECTVEGTSNPNLYWYRQAAGRGLQLLFYSVGIGQISSEVPQNLSASRPQDRQFILSSKKLLLSDSGFYLCAWGEGGIGKLFFGSGTQLSVL.